The 22 T cell receptor beta chains below were found in one sample sequenced in a study of blood T cell repertoires in COVID-19. Assay: immunoSEQ multiplex PCR; the TCRdb copy retains only in-frame clones and omits some. The profile shows roughly 25,000 clones, 90% of them singletons. The specimen was peripheral blood. The receptor source for this set is a human donor in a cohort sampled during active COVID-19.

The gene calls are TRBV18 and TRBJ2-2, with 13 bases lining up with TRBD2. In germline, CDR1 is KGHSH, CDR2 LQKENI. This CDR3 contains 18 residues. The J segment lost 5 bases and the V segment lost 3 bases, leaving 9 bases of the junction unmatched. The CDR3 DNA reads TGTGCCAGCTCACCTGTTGGACTAGCGGGGGCGGAGACCGGGGAGCTGTTTTTT. This sequence encodes CASSPVGLAGAETGELFF.

In this sample, this clone turned up once. The rearrangement uses TRBV2 and TRBJ1-6; 8 bases are a match to TRBD1. The CDR3 spans 15 residues. Germline V gene data show CDR1 as SNHLY and CDR2 as FYNNEI. V dropped 2 bases and J dropped 9; count of bases not matched to a gene: 6. The CDR3 DNA sequence: TGTGCCAGCAGTGAACACAGGGGGATTATTTCACCCCTCCACTTT. Protein sequence: CASSEHRGIISPLHF.

The chain has TRBV13 and TRBJ2-6; D is ambiguous. Trimming shortened V by 7 bases and J by 7 bases, and 11 bases separated the two germline ends. Germline V gives CDR1 PRHDT, CDR2 FYEKMQ (reference sequence). CDR3 length: 13 amino acids. In DNA form, the CDR3 reads TGTGCCAGCAAAGCCCTTGGTGCCAACGTCCTGACTTTC. Translated, it gives CASKALGANVLTF.

CDR3: CASSHELTGPAYGYTF. The CDR3 DNA is TGCGCCAGCAGCCATGAACTGACAGGGCCTGCCTATGGCTACACCTTC. The V gene is TRBV4-1, the J gene TRBJ1-2; 7 bases align to TRBD1. CDR1 MGHRA and CDR2 YSYEKL come from the germline V gene. CDR3 length equals 16 residues. V trimming: 3 bases; J trimming: 4 bases; junction bases outside the gene matches: 11.

This sequence joins TRBV5-1 and TRBJ2-4; D is perhaps TRBD2 (5 bases). Trimming removed 4 bases at V and 5 bases at J, with 13 bases between. Germline V CDR1 and CDR2: SGHRS, YFSETQ. The CDR3 loop spans 14 amino acids. CDR3 coding DNA: TGCGCCAGCAGCCGTGGAACGAGGGAAAACATTCAGTACTTC. This encodes CASSRGTRENIQYF.

In the case of this clone: Additional DNA sequences in this sample encode the identical CDR3. The chain has TRBV6-4 and TRBJ1-6; D is uncertain. V lost 8 bases and J lost 5, with 28 bases in between. The CDR3 runs 19 residues. Looked up from germline, CDR1 is MRHNA and CDR2 is SNTAGT. The CDR3 coding sequence is TGTGCCAGCTATGCGCGAGGTAGGACTTCACGCCCAGATAATTCACCCCTCCACTTT. Protein: CASYARGRTSRPDNSPLHF.

This clone came up once. The rearrangement uses TRBV9 and TRBJ1-2; the match to TRBD1 covers 7 bases. The junction had 11 bases not matched to a gene; V was cut back by 3 bases and J by 6 bases. Germline-derived CDR1 and CDR2 are SGDLS and YYNGEE. This CDR3 comprises 15 residues. DNA of the CDR3: TGTGCCAGCAGCGCAAGAGACAGGGTGGTGCATGGCTACACCTTC. As protein: CASSARDRVVHGYTF.

This clone occurred once. This sequence joins TRBV6-4 and TRBJ2-1; 7 bases map to TRBD2. Per the germline V gene, CDR1 is MRHNA and CDR2 is SNTAGT. V dropped 8 bases and J dropped 4; count of bases not matched to a gene: 11. The CDR3 consists of 15 residues. The CDR3 loop reads CASGGAGAPYNEQFF. The CDR3 DNA is TGTGCCAGCGGAGGCGCGGGAGCTCCTTACAATGAGCAGTTCTTC.

This chain connects TRBV3-1 (or the pseudogene TRBV3-2) to TRBJ1-4, with a tentative D call TRBD1 (6 bases). The V end was cut by 4 bases, the J end by 8 bases, with 14 bases between. The CDR3 covers 14 residues. Germline V CDR1 and CDR2: LGHDT, YNNKEL (reference sequence). The CDR3 nucleotides are TGTGCCAGCAGCCCCGGGGGGGCAGGGGAAAAACTGTTTTTT. Its protein product is CASSPGGAGEKLFF.

The genes are TRBV10-2 and TRBJ2-3; the match to TRBD1 covers 8 bases. The CDR3 contains 15 residues. The V segment lost 2 bases and the J segment 1 base; nucleotides outside the gene matches: 2. Per the germline V gene, CDR1 is WSHSY and CDR2 is SAAADI. The CDR3 DNA reads as TGCGCCAGCAGTGAGGACAGGGGAGGCACAGATACGCAGTATTTT. The encoded protein is CASSEDRGGTDTQYF.

The J gene is TRBJ1-5, the V gene TRBV6-5; 7 bases align to TRBD1. The junction had 6 bases not matched to a gene; V was cut back by 6 bases and J by 7 bases. The CDR3 contains 13 residues. The V gene's germline CDR1 is MNHEY and CDR2 SVGAGI. This CDR3 is CASSYRGSQPQHF. The CDR3 DNA reads as TGTGCCAGCAGCTACAGGGGCAGCCAGCCCCAGCATTTT.

The rearrangement joins TRBV5-4 to TRBJ1-4; possibly TRBD1 for D (5 bases). The CDR3 is 14 amino acids. Per the germline V gene, CDR1 is SGHNT and CDR2 is YYREEE (reference sequence). Trimming removed 3 bases at V and 6 bases at J, with 12 bases between. The CDR3 sequence: CASSSIVGDEKLFF. CDR3 in DNA: TGTGCCAGCAGCTCGATCGTAGGGGATGAAAAACTGTTTTTT. Full variable domain (rest looked up from reference TRBV5-4 and TRBJ1-4): ETGVTQSPTHLIKTRGQQVTLRCSSQSGHNTVSWYQQALGQGPQFIFQYYREEENGRGNFPPRFSGLQFPNYSSELNVNALELDDSALYLCASSSIVGDEKLFFGSGTQLSVL.

This chain connects TRBV12-3 or TRBV12-4 to TRBJ2-2; maybe TRBD1 (6 bases). The V end lost 6 bases, the J end lost 6 bases, and 8 bases lay between the germline ends. The CDR3 totals 12 residues. CDR3 in amino acids: CASRGTPGELFF. The CDR3 region has the DNA TGTGCCAGCAGAGGGACACCCGGGGAGCTGTTTTTT.

The chain has TRBV5-4 and TRBJ1-1, with 7 positions matching TRBD1. Losses at the gene ends were 4 bases for V and 4 bases for J; bases not matched to a gene: 10. Germline V lookup: CDR1 SGHNT, CDR2 YYREEE (reference sequence). The CDR3 contains 15 residues. For the CDR3, the DNA is TGTGCCAGCAGCCGACAAACAGGGGAAAGCACTGAAGCTTTCTTT. It encodes CASSRQTGESTEAFF.

This clone was counted a single time. The CDR3 bases are TGCGCCAGCAGCTTGACTGCTGTGAACACCGGGGAGCTGTTTTTT. Amino acid sequence: CASSLTAVNTGELFF. The rearrangement links TRBV5-1 to TRBJ2-2; D is uncertain. Germline V CDR1 and CDR2: SGHRS, YFSETQ. The CDR3 is made up of 15 amino acids. The V gene lost 1 base and the J gene lost 1 base, with 8 bases spanning the gap.

There are a few counts of this clone. The genes are TRBV21-1 and TRBJ1-5. TRBV21-1 counts as a pseudogene. The CDR3 contains 16 residues. Written as DNA, the CDR3 is TGTGCCAGCAGCAAAGGGGGAGGGCTGAGCAATCAGCCCCAGCATTTT. This translates into CASSKGGGLSNQPQHF.

The rearrangement links TRBV5-1 to TRBJ2-3; weak D call: TRBD2 (5 bases). From germline, CDR1 is SGHRS and CDR2 YFSETQ. Trimming removed 4 bases from V and 3 bases from J, with 12 bases in between. The CDR3 runs 14 residues. The CDR3 reads CASSTLLETDTQYF. The CDR3 coding sequence is TGCGCCAGCAGCACATTACTAGAGACAGATACGCAGTATTTT.

The rearrangement uses TRBV2 and TRBJ1-1, with D unresolved. Per germline, CDR1 SNHLY and CDR2 FYNNEI. This CDR3 has 14 amino acids. Trimming took 3 bases from V and 11 from J, leaving 19 bases between them. CDR3 coding DNA: TGTGCCAGCAGTGAGGAGGCGATACGCGACCGGGCTTTCTTT. Translation: CASSEEAIRDRAFF.

CDR3 protein: CASSPDRGGTGELFF. CDR3 coding DNA: TGCGCCAGCAGCCCTGACCGGGGGGGGACCGGGGAGCTGTTTTTT. The chain couples TRBV5-1 to TRBJ2-2; 8 nucleotides match TRBD2. The CDR3 is made up of 15 amino acids. With 4 bases clipped from V and 5 bases from J, the junction kept 7 bases outside the gene matches. Germline assignment: CDR1 SGHRS and CDR2 YFSETQ.

The chain joins TRBV6-2 or TRBV6-3 to TRBJ1-5; TRBD1 is a possible D gene (6 bases). The CDR3 sequence is 15 residues long. Germline-derived CDR1 and CDR2 are MNHEY and SVGEGT. The V end lost 5 bases, the J end lost 2 bases, and 13 bases lay between the germline ends. CDR3 protein: CASSKTGWGNQPQHF. The CDR3 DNA is TGTGCCAGCAGTAAGACAGGTTGGGGCAATCAGCCCCAGCATTTT.

The chain links TRBV18 to TRBJ2-6; a weak D match, TRBD1 (5 bases). This CDR3 is built from 17 residues. The V gene's germline CDR1 is KGHSH and CDR2 LQKENI. Trimming left V 1 base short and J 0 bases short, with 10 bases between. The CDR3 sequence: CASSPLSTGSGANVLTF. For the CDR3, the DNA is TGTGCCAGCTCACCACTGTCCACAGGCTCTGGGGCCAACGTCCTGACTTTC.

The gene calls are TRBV5-1 and TRBJ2-1, with a tentative D call TRBD1 (5 bases). CDR3 length: 14 residues. CDR1 and CDR2 (germline): SGHRS, YFSETQ. Trimming took 5 bases from V and 6 from J, leaving 15 bases between them. CDR3 in amino acids: CASRTGQGGNEQFF. For the CDR3, the DNA is TGCGCCAGCAGGACGGGCCAGGGTGGCAATGAGCAGTTCTTC.